The 27 T cell receptor beta chains below were found in one sample sequenced in a study of glioma-infiltrating T cells. Amplification of TCR alpha and beta CDR3 regions from RNA used iRepertoire nested multiplex PCR. TCRdb re-analysed the multiplex PCR reads in MiXCR, keeping a single row per CDR3 protein. Of approximately 190,000 distinct CDR3 sequences listed, 25% to 35% are singletons. The sequenced sample consisted of glioma tissue, nonneoplastic brain tissue, or PBMCs (not recorded which). The receptors were sampled from a human donor with low-grade glioma or glioblastoma, undergoing nonglioma brain surgery, or in good health (not recorded which).

CDR3 in amino acids: CASSQTETASFYEQYF. Written as DNA, the CDR3 is TGCGCCAGCAGCCAAACCGAGACAGCCTCCTTCTACGAGCAGTACTTC. The chain employs TRBV4-1 and TRBJ2-7; D is perhaps TRBD1 (5 bases). The germline gives CDR1 MGHRA, CDR2 YSYEKL. CDR3 size: 16 residues. Trimming left V 2 bases short and J 3 bases short, with 17 bases between.

This clonotype was observed many times. This chain links TRBV7-3 with TRBJ2-3; 9 bases line up with TRBD2. The CDR3 length is 14 residues. With 6 bases clipped from V and 3 bases from J, the junction kept 4 bases outside the gene matches. CDR1 and CDR2 (germline): SGHTA, FQGTGA. The DNA for the CDR3 is TGTGCCAGCAGTCCCGGACTAGCGACAGATACGCAGTATTTT. This codes for CASSPGLATDTQYF. Based on the CDR3 plus reference TRBV7-3 and TRBJ2-3, the full variable domain is GAGVSQTPSNKVTEKGKYVELRCDPISGHTALYWYRQSLGQGPEFLIYFQGTGAADDSGLPNDRFFAVRPEGSVSTLKIQRTERGDSAVYLCASSPGLATDTQYFGPGTRLTVL.

This clonotype was seen ten or more times. The genes are TRBV28 and TRBJ2-2; 7 nucleotides line up with TRBD1. The V and J ends lost 8 bases and 7 bases, in that order; junction bases with no gene match: 13. Looked up from germline, CDR1 is MDHEN and CDR2 is SYDVKM. The CDR3 has 15 amino acids. The CDR3 nucleotides read TGTGCCAGCCTACCGAGGACAGGCGGTAACGGGGAGCTGTTTTTT. Translating gives CASLPRTGGNGELFF.

Ten or more counts support this clonotype. The CDR3 loop reads CASRPGTGGREKLFF. CDR3 nucleotides: TGTGCCAGCAGGCCCGGGACAGGGGGCCGTGAAAAACTGTTTTTT. This chain connects TRBV7-2 to TRBJ1-4, with 12 nucleotides matching TRBD1. Germline V gives CDR1 SGHTA, CDR2 FQGNSA. The trim removed 6 bases at V and 7 bases at J, leaving 6 bases unmatched. The CDR3 covers 15 residues.

Note on this clonotype: Here the CDR3 omits its conserved ending phenylalanine or tryptophan, so a read error is the likely source. This chain uses TRBV6-4 with TRBJ2-1; 11 bases align to TRBD2. CDR3 length: 15 residues. The junction had 7 bases not matched to a gene; V was cut back by 4 bases and J by 8 bases. CDR1 MRHNA and CDR2 SNTAGT come from the germline V gene. CDR3 region: CASSVGTSGFYEQFY. The CDR3 nucleotides are TGTGCCAGCAGTGTCGGGACTAGCGGTTTCTATGAGCAGTTCTAC.

A remark on this clonotype: It may be a read error: a sequence one base away is much more abundant. J is TRBJ1-1 and V is TRBV4-1; no firm D call. This CDR3 comprises 16 residues. Germline CDR1 reads MGHRA; CDR2 reads YSYEKL. CDR3 protein: CASSQGWTGMNAEAFF. Here the CDR3 DNA reads TGCGCCAGCAGCCAAGGTTGGACGGGGATGAACGCTGAAGCTTTCTTT.

The CDR3 here is CSVHRGLGYEQYF. Here the CDR3 DNA reads TGCAGCGTTCACAGGGGGCTGGGTTACGAGCAGTACTTC. The genes are TRBV29-1 and TRBJ2-7; TRBD1 aligns across 9 bases. Trimming at V came to 5 bases and at J to 4 bases, leaving 6 bases not matched to a gene. The V gene's germline CDR1 is SQVTM and CDR2 ANQGSEA. The CDR3 length is 13 residues.

Only one count was recorded for this clonotype. A much larger clonotype is one base distant, so this may be a read error. The V and J genes are TRBV4-2 and TRBJ1-4; weak D call: TRBD1 (5 bases). Germline CDR1 is LGHNA and CDR2 is YNFKEQ. The CDR3 has 13 residues. For the CDR3, the DNA is TGTGCCAGCAGCGGAGGACAAGGTCAAAAACTGTCTTTT. It encodes CASSGGQGQKLSF.

The V call is TRBV4-2, the J call TRBJ2-4, with 11 nucleotides matching TRBD2. V was pared by 2 bases and J by 6 bases, with 9 bases of the junction left unmatched. Germline lookup yields CDR1 LGHNA and CDR2 YNFKEQ. CDR3 size: 17 residues. CDR3 sequence (DNA): TGTGCCAGCAGCCAACAGACTACCGGGACTAGCGGAAACATTCAGTACTTC. It encodes CASSQQTTGTSGNIQYF.

This clonotype was found many times. CDR3 region: CAISESRQGDEQFF. For the CDR3, the DNA is TGTGCCATCAGTGAGTCGAGACAGGGCGATGAGCAGTTCTTC. This chain connects TRBV10-3 to TRBJ2-1; TRBD1 matches at 7 bases. The CDR3 is 14 residues long. The V gene end was trimmed by 0 bases and the J gene end by 8 bases; junction bases not matched to a gene: 4. The germline V gene encodes CDR1 ENHRY and CDR2 SYGVKD.

This clonotype was detected ten times or more. This chain uses TRBV7-9 with TRBJ2-7, with 13 bases identical to TRBD2. CDR3 length: 16 amino acids. V gave up 5 bases and J gave up 6 bases; unmatched junction bases: 10. Germline CDR1 and CDR2: SEHNR and FQNEAQ (reference sequence). As DNA, the CDR3 is TGTGCCAGCAGCGCTCGGACTAGCGGGAGTTTCCTCGAGCAGTACTTC. Its translation is CASSARTSGSFLEQYF.

This clonotype was counted only a few times. V and J are TRBV28 and TRBJ2-3; TRBD2 agrees at 13 bases. This CDR3 contains 16 residues. V dropped 6 bases and J dropped 4; count of bases not matched to a gene: 7. The V gene's germline CDR1 is MDHEN and CDR2 SYDVKM. CDR3 loop: CASSSGLAGQSDTQYF. CDR3 sequence (DNA): TGTGCCAGCAGCTCGGGACTAGCGGGACAATCAGATACGCAGTATTTT.

The chain uses TRBV11-2 and TRBJ2-7; 8 bases are shared with TRBD1. V trimming: 4 bases; J trimming: 6 bases; junction bases outside the gene matches: 8. Germline CDR1 and CDR2: SGHAT and FQNNGV. CDR3 length: 14 amino acids. CDR3 region: CASSSSDRGTEQYF. Here the CDR3 DNA reads TGTGCCAGCAGCTCCTCAGACAGGGGTACCGAGCAGTACTTC.

J is TRBJ2-4 and V is TRBV18, with TRBD2 as a possible D gene (6 bases). Germline V gene lookup returns CDR1 KGHSH and CDR2 LQKENI. CDR3 length: 15 amino acids. Trimming removed 0 bases at V and 0 bases at J, with 6 bases between. This chain's CDR3 is CASSPPGLAKNIQYF. As DNA, the CDR3 is TGTGCCAGCTCACCACCGGGACTAGCCAAAAACATTCAGTACTTC.

This clonotype was observed at least ten times. V and J are TRBV27 and TRBJ2-5; D possibly corresponds to TRBD1 (5 bases). Trimming took off 4 bases at V and 7 bases at J, with 13 bases between the two ends. CDR3 length: 13 amino acids. In germline, CDR1 is MNHEY, CDR2 SMNVEV (reference sequence). This chain's CDR3 is CASSWGPQGTQYF. CDR3 nucleotides: TGTGCCAGCAGTTGGGGCCCCCAGGGGACCCAGTACTTC.

This clonotype appeared many times. The rearrangement uses TRBV20-1 and TRBJ2-1, with D perhaps matching TRBD2 (7 bases). Germline CDR1 reads DFQATT; CDR2 reads SNEGSKA (reference sequence). V was shortened by 0 bases and J by 8 bases, with 20 bases between the two germline ends. The CDR3 is 16 amino acids. The CDR3, as DNA: TGCAGTGCTAGAGATCGAGACCGACTCGGGGGGCATGAGCAGTTCTTC. Translating gives CSARDRDRLGGHEQFF.

The sample holds many counts of this clonotype. The rearrangement uses TRBV12-3 or TRBV12-4 and TRBJ1-5; no definite D call. The CDR3 loop spans 12 amino acids. Trimming took 3 bases from V and 6 from J, leaving 6 bases between them. CDR3 in DNA: TGTGCCAGCAGTTTCTCATCTCAGCCCCAGCATTTT. This gives the protein CASSFSSQPQHF.

This clonotype was seen a few times. The rearrangement links TRBV7-2 to TRBJ2-5, with D unclear. Germline lookup yields CDR1 SGHTA and CDR2 FQGNSA. The CDR3 is made up of 13 amino acids. Trimming cost V 5 bases and J 5 bases, with 12 bases left between them. CDR3 residues: CASSMIRTETQYF. The DNA for the CDR3 is TGTGCCAGCAGCATGATTAGGACGGAGACCCAGTACTTC.

This clonotype was seen a handful of times. The chain uses TRBV6-1 and TRBJ2-7, with D tentatively TRBD2 (5 bases). V lost 8 bases and J 5 bases, leaving 16 bases between the germline ends. CDR3 length equals 13 residues. The germline V gene encodes CDR1 MNHNS and CDR2 SASEGT. The DNA for the CDR3 is TGTGCCAGCGTACAGCGGAGAGGGAACGAGCAGTACTTC. It codes for CASVQRRGNEQYF.

As for this clonotype: The CDR3 carries no conserved terminal phenylalanine or tryptophan, so it likely arises from a read error. The J gene is TRBJ1-3, the V gene TRBV6-2 or TRBV6-3; D may be TRBD1 (5 bases). Germline assignment: CDR1 MNHEY and CDR2 SVGEGT. This CDR3 has 16 residues. Trimming removed 6 bases at V and 8 bases at J, with 23 bases between. The CDR3 here is CASSLAGGSSGDTIYL. CDR3 nucleotide sequence: TGTGCCAGCAGCTTAGCCGGGGGTTCCTCGGGAGACACCATATATCTT.

The chain recombines TRBV27 with TRBJ1-1, with unresolved D. Germline-derived CDR1 and CDR2 are MNHEY and SMNVEV (reference sequence). The CDR3 has 13 residues. CDR3 residues: CSLSLGRPSPTFF. CDR3 bases: TGTTCCCTCAGTCTCGGTCGGCCCTCCCCGACTTTCTTT.

This clonotype was counted ten times or more. The V call is TRBV6-6, the J call TRBJ2-5, with no clear D. The CDR3 spans 14 residues. From germline, CDR1 is MNHNY and CDR2 SVGAGI (reference sequence). V dropped 1 base and J dropped 6 bases, with 12 bases sitting between them. The CDR3 region has the DNA TGTGCCAGCAGTTACTTCGGAGACGTGAAGACCCAGTACTTC. It encodes CASSYFGDVKTQYF.

This clonotype occurred many times. This chain joins TRBV28 and TRBJ2-7, with unresolved D. V was trimmed by 3 bases and J by 0 bases, leaving 9 bases between them. Germline V gives CDR1 MDHEN, CDR2 SYDVKM. CDR3 length: 14 residues. Here the CDR3 reads CASSFYQSSYEQYF. The CDR3 DNA reads TGTGCCAGCAGTTTTTATCAGAGCTCCTACGAGCAGTACTTC.

A few counts support this clonotype. The chain is built from TRBV6-5 and TRBJ2-5, with a tentative D call TRBD2 (6 bases). Trimming pared 4 bases from V and 5 bases from J, leaving 14 bases between. This CDR3 has 14 residues. CDR1 is MNHEY and CDR2 is SVGAGI in the germline V gene. The chain's CDR3 is CASSSGLLVETQYF. For the CDR3, the DNA is TGTGCCAGCAGTTCTGGACTACTGGTGGAGACCCAGTACTTC.

The sample holds many counts of this clonotype. The chain employs TRBV7-2 and TRBJ1-2; D gene uncertain. CDR3 length equals 12 residues. Germline V gene sequence: CDR1 SGHTA, CDR2 FQGNSA. Trimming took 2 bases from V and 7 from J, leaving 8 bases between them. CDR3 in DNA: TGTGCCAGCAGCTTAAGGGAGGGTGGCTACACCTTC. Its protein product is CASSLREGGYTF. Filled out from reference TRBV7-2 and TRBJ1-2, the complete variable domain reads GAGVSQSPSNKVTEKGKDVELRCDPISGHTALYWYRQSLGQGLEFLIYFQGNSAPDKSGLPSDRFSAERTGGSVSTLTIQRTQQEDSAVYLCASSLREGGYTFGSGTRLTVV.

This clonotype appeared a few times. Possible read error: a much larger clone is one base away. The chain has TRBV15 and TRBJ1-1; no reliable D call. Trimming removed 0 bases from V and 3 bases from J, with 14 bases in between. This CDR3 spans 16 amino acids. In germline, CDR1 is LNHNV, CDR2 YYDKDF (reference sequence). The CDR3 nucleotides read TGTGCCACCAGCAGAGATCGGGCGCGGAGGGACACTGAAGCTTTCTTT. This sequence encodes CATSRDRARRDTEAFF.

This clonotype was seen repeatedly, ten times or more. The chain uses TRBV27 and TRBJ2-1; the D gene could be TRBD1 or TRBD2 (5 bases each). CDR3 length: 15 amino acids. The germline V gene encodes CDR1 MNHEY and CDR2 SMNVEV (reference sequence). V was trimmed by 2 bases and J by 2 bases, leaving 10 bases between them. This CDR3 is CASSLGTQTYNEQFF. The DNA for the CDR3 is TGTGCCAGCAGTTTAGGGACCCAAACCTACAATGAGCAGTTCTTC.